This T cell receptor (beta chain) was identified during a study of T cell responses to AZD1222 COVID-19 vaccine. Broader study findings: Clonal diversity may have been underestimated, and the donors were mostly white British, with more females than males. Spike regions recognized by vaccine-associated CD4 TCRs spanned the protein, led by 160-218 and 743-854.

CDR1 and CDR2 (germline): MDHEN, SYDVKM. The CDR3 runs 15 residues. The V and J ends lost 3 bases and 4 bases, in that order; junction bases with no gene match: 8. This table comes from immunoSEQ multiplex PCR, and its TCRdb copy is limited to in-frame clones, with some not included. The table has approximately 200,000 clones, approximately 87% seen once. A remark on this clone: Antigen unknown.

V usage is TRBV28 and J usage is TRBJ2-7, with 8 bases fitting TRBD2. The sequenced sample was peripheral blood, obtained on day 0 of MenACWY control vaccination. The TCR originated in an adult in good health. The CDR3 sequence: CASSFSSGSSYEQYF. The CDR3 DNA sequence: TGTGCCAGCAGTTTTTCCAGCGGGAGTTCGTACGAGCAGTACTTC.